Described below is a single TCR beta chain sequence and its context. Its antigen is unknown. The data were obtained in a study of cytomegalovirus exposure and HLA in healthy donors. Study outcomes and limitations: Sequence variants that were highly shared formed a cluster that was likely a sequencing artifact. The study recorded 164 TCR beta chains that were cytomegalovirus-associated. Analysis was performed later, and it showed HLA-associated TCR beta chains to be more clonally expanded than equally common others.

With 60 Vbeta and 13 Jbeta primers, the PCR was carried out. TCRdb's copy holds only in-frame clones and misses some; the assay was immunoSEQ multiplex PCR. The top ten hold just over 4.5% of the sample, which has 150,000 to 200,000 clones, 65% to 85% seen once. The germline V gene has CDR1 MGHDK and CDR2 SYGVNS. Trimming stripped 6 bases from V and 0 bases from J, with 15 bases between. The CDR3 is 17 residues long. The chain carries TRBV25-1 and TRBJ2-6; TRBD1 might be the D (6 bases). Sequencing input: PBMCs. The sequence was obtained from a woman in her fifties or sixties in good health and CMV-seropositive. The CDR3 bases are TGTGCCAGCAGAAAGACAGGACTCACCTCTGGGGCCAACGTCCTGACTTTC. The encoded protein is CASRKTGLTSGANVLTF.